This is a list of T cell receptor beta chains from one sample in a study of shared clonotypes between healthy human individuals. Assay: immunoSEQ multiplex PCR; the TCRdb copy retains only in-frame clones and omits some. Here the sample spans about 2 million clones, about 95% being singletons. Input material: naive CD4+ T cells sorted from blood. Source of these receptors: a man between 18 and 35 years old in good health. CDR3s include the opening cysteine and the closing phenylalanine or tryptophan. The order of the fields is J gene, D gene, V gene, CDR3 protein, CDR3 DNA. A D gene is named only where the DNA matches it firmly.

TRBJ2-5	NA	TRBV14	CASSHGWLVKETQYF	TGTGCCAGCAGCCATGGTTGGCTAGTGAAAGAGACCCAGTACTTC
TRBJ2-7	NA	TRBV25-1	CASRRAGAGGEQYF	TGTGCCAGCAGGAGGGCAGGGGCTGGGGGCGAGCAGTACTTC
TRBJ2-2	NA	TRBV11-3	CASSPDNRGGTGELFF	TGTGCCAGCAGCCCGGACAACAGGGGAGGCACCGGGGAGCTGTTTTTT
TRBJ1-1	NA	TRBV6-1	CASSSFLTGSEAFF	TGTGCCAGCAGTTCTTTCCTGACGGGCTCTGAAGCTTTCTTT
TRBJ2-5	NA	TRBV4-3	CASSGGTYQETQYF	TGCGCCAGCAGCGGCGGGACGTACCAAGAGACCCAGTACTTC
TRBJ1-6	TRBD1	TRBV10-3	CAIRTSGTGDSPLHF	TGTGCCATCAGAACATCCGGGACAGGGGATTCACCCCTCCACTTT
TRBJ2-1	NA	TRBV5-1	CASKVPTHEQFF	TGCGCCAGCAAAGTCCCCACCCATGAGCAGTTCTTC
TRBJ2-5	NA	TRBV20-1	CSASQETQYF	TGCAGTGCTTCCCAAGAGACCCAGTACTTC
TRBJ1-6	NA	TRBV5-4	CASSPGTLKPPLHF	TGTGCCAGCAGCCCCGGGACCTTAAAGCCACCCCTCCACTTT
TRBJ2-7	TRBD1	TRBV5-6	CASSLTGGASREQYF	TGTGCCAGCAGCTTGACAGGGGGCGCCTCGAGGGAGCAGTACTTC
TRBJ2-5	NA	TRBV30	CAWSVSGQETQYF	TGTGCCTGGAGTGTTAGCGGACAAGAGACCCAGTACTTC